A selection of T cell receptor beta chains follows, all from one sample in a study of cytomegalovirus exposure and HLA in healthy donors. TCRdb's table, derived via immunoSEQ multiplex PCR, lists solely in-frame clones and lacks some. The data hold about 140,000 clones, with 80% observed a single time. The sequenced sample was PBMCs. These receptors were taken from a male donor in good health and CMV-seronegative. The CDR3 runs from the conserved cysteine through the conserved F or W. Fields, in order: D gene, V gene, J gene, clone size, CDR3 DNA, CDR3 protein. D genes are given only for firm matches. Expanded clones get a size class; other rows say once, few or many, or leave the size out.

-	TRBV13	TRBJ1-6	-	TGTGCCAGCACCGACCGGGGGGGGAAAAGGGATTCACCCCTCCACTTT	CASTDRGGKRDSPLHF
-	TRBV6-5	TRBJ1-3	-	TGTGCCAGCAGTTCTGCGGGAAACACCATATATTTT	CASSSAGNTIYF
-	TRBV25-1	TRBJ1-2	-	TGTGCCAGCAGTGACCCCTCGGCCACGCGGGGAACCTACACCTTC	CASSDPSATRGTYTF
-	TRBV6-6	TRBJ2-1	-	TGTGCCAGCAGTTACTCACAGGGCTACAATGAGCAGTTCTTC	CASSYSQGYNEQFF
TRBD1	TRBV7-2	TRBJ1-2	-	TGTGCCAGCAGCTTAGGCACAGACAGGGGAATAGGCTACACCTTC	CASSLGTDRGIGYTF
-	TRBV9	TRBJ1-2	-	TGTGCCAGCAGCCCAGGGCCGGCGGACTATGGCTACACCTTC	CASSPGPADYGYTF
TRBD1	TRBV30	TRBJ1-2	once	TGTGCCTGGAGTGTAAGGGACAGGGTTGGCTATGGCTACACCTTC	CAWSVRDRVGYGYTF
-	TRBV7-3	TRBJ2-2	once	TGTGCCAGCAGTCGCCAGGGGAACACCGGGGAGCTGTTTTTT	CASSRQGNTGELFF
-	TRBV5-1	TRBJ1-4	once	TGCGCCAGCAGCTTAGCCGGGACTACTAATGAAAAACTGTTTTTT	CASSLAGTTNEKLFF
-	TRBV4-3	TRBJ2-2	-	TGCGCCAGCAGCCCCGTCCCCGGGGAGCTGTTTTTT	CASSPVPGELFF
-	TRBV5-1	TRBJ2-2	-	TGCGCCAGCTCCTTGGCGCGGGGAGATACCGGGGAGCTGTTTTTT	CASSLARGDTGELFF
-	TRBV11-1	TRBJ1-6	-	TGTGCCAGCAGCTTAGATGAAACTCGGGGATCACCCCTCCACTTT	CASSLDETRGSPLHF
-	TRBV11-2	TRBJ2-2	once	TGTGCCAGCAGCTTGGCAGCTCCAGGCGGGGAGCTGTTTTTT	CASSLAAPGGELFF
-	TRBV5-1	TRBJ2-7	-	TGCGCCAGCAGCTTGCTGGCACCATCTTACGAGCAGTACTTC	CASSLLAPSYEQYF
TRBD1	TRBV11-1	TRBJ2-7	-	TGTGCCAGCAGCCCCTCGGACAGGGCTTACGAGCAGTACTTC	CASSPSDRAYEQYF
-	TRBV19	TRBJ1-5	once	TGTGCCAGTAGTCTTACTCCCTCGGGCAATCAGCCCCAGCATTTT	CASSLTPSGNQPQHF
-	TRBV30	TRBJ2-2	-	TGTGCCTGGGAGAGCACCGGGGAGCTGTTTTTT	CAWESTGELFF
-	TRBV6-4	TRBJ2-2	-	TGTGCCAGCACCTCTGAGGAGGGCACCGGGGAGCTGTTTTTT	CASTSEEGTGELFF